This T cell receptor (beta chain) was identified in a study of OX40 agonist ivuxolimab in advanced cancers. Across the study: From roughly 23 to 90 years was the age range, with a mean of 60 years, and around 80% were male.

There are 14 residues in the CDR3. Clones were sequenced by immunoSEQ multiplex PCR, and TCRdb holds only the in-frame ones, with some missing. The table has 75,000 to 95,000 clones, roughly nine tenths seen once. Exclusion applied to patients with autoimmune disease history or systemic immunosuppression. The receptor was derived from an adult with an advanced solid tumor such as melanoma, head and neck, liver or kidney cancer. The V call is TRBV21-1, the J call TRBJ2-4. TRBV21-1 is shown as a pseudogene. Material: CD4+ or CD8+ T cells sorted from blood, obtained in a trial of the OX40 agonist ivuxolimab. As DNA, the CDR3 is TGTGCCAGCAGCAAACGACGGCAAAAAAACATTCAGTACTTC. Its protein is CASSKRRQKNIQYF.